Listed below are T cell receptor beta chains from one sample, sequenced in a study of cytomegalovirus exposure and HLA in healthy donors. TCRdb's copy holds only in-frame clones and misses some; the assay was immunoSEQ multiplex PCR. The sample contains approximately 180,000 clones, about 86% of which appear only once. The sample taken for sequencing was PBMCs. All receptors derive from a woman in her twenties or thirties in good health and CMV-seronegative. Both conserved end residues are part of each CDR3. Fields, in order: V gene, J gene, CDR3 protein.

>TRBV6-6|TRBJ1-6
CASSSEFGNSPLHF
>TRBV5-1|TRBJ2-3
CASSGGGGDTQYF
>TRBV7-7|TRBJ2-5
CASSLAASQETQYF
>TRBV19|TRBJ1-5
CASSIQGLGSNQPQHF
>TRBV4-1|TRBJ2-1
CASSQDTAGGLNEQFF
>TRBV29-1|TRBJ2-7
CSVQETGSYEQYF
>TRBV5-4|TRBJ1-5
CASSLDGDGNQPQHF
>TRBV7-2|TRBJ2-5
CASSLRLRGGLETQYF
>TRBV11-2|TRBJ2-1
CASSLKPDEQFF
>TRBV9|TRBJ1-4
CASSPGLDSSTNEKLFF
>TRBV2|TRBJ1-4
CASSVSPGTAEKLFF
>TRBV27|TRBJ2-7
CASSFRGLASSYEQYF
>TRBV19|TRBJ2-1
CASSPGYEQFF
>TRBV11-2|TRBJ2-7
CASSLYHLLAGGPEEQYF
>TRBV6-5|TRBJ1-1
CASSYRGHTGTEAFF
>TRBV7-9|TRBJ1-4
CSSSPGTVATNEKLFF
>TRBV10-3|TRBJ2-7
CAITRTGPYEQYF
>TRBV4-3|TRBJ2-5
CASSQGGRGWETQYF
>TRBV7-2|TRBJ2-6
CASSLASGVGANGLTF
>TRBV5-6|TRBJ2-3
CASCQVHSTDTQYF
>TRBV5-1|TRBJ2-1
CASSYWATYNEQFF
>TRBV6-6|TRBJ2-1
CASSAQGGGDHEQFF
>TRBV6-5|TRBJ2-7
CASRTSVSPSYEQYF
>TRBV29-1|TRBJ1-2
CSVDGPSKSYTF
>TRBV4-1|TRBJ2-1
CASSQDPSSGFYNEQFF
>TRBV7-9|TRBJ2-5
CASSLDSLQETQYF
>TRBV28|TRBJ2-1
CASSWGTDHYPYNEQFF
>TRBV7-9|TRBJ1-1
CASSHRGFTEAFF
>TRBV9|TRBJ2-1
CASSVGPQGNSYNEQFF
>TRBV10-3|TRBJ2-7
CAISESGRGTGDYEQYF
>TRBV29-1|TRBJ2-7
CSVVPLAGGYEQYF
>TRBV9|TRBJ2-3
CASSVAGYVSPDTQYF
>TRBV28|TRBJ2-7
CASSLDRARIEQYF
>TRBV6-6|TRBJ2-6
CASSMTGVGANVLTF
>TRBV7-3|TRBJ2-1
CASSFRDSRDEQFF
>TRBV19|TRBJ2-4
CASSIVGTGYSNLAKNIQYF
>TRBV5-1|TRBJ2-1
CASSLRGSSGSQNEQFF
>TRBV21-1|TRBJ2-7
CASSSRDRGATTYEQYF
>TRBV7-3|TRBJ2-2
CASSRAGGNTGELFF
>TRBV5-8|TRBJ2-7
CASSPMYEQYF
>TRBV28|TRBJ2-7
CASSSQGPEQYF